This entry concerns a single T cell receptor (beta chain). Its antigen is still unknown. This sample was taken from a study of T-cell memory formation after mild COVID-19. At the level of the study: TCR clusters largely stayed donor specific. Study-level findings and limits: Balance between CD4 and CD8 was seen in clones contracting day 15 to 85, and a CD4+ lean was seen in later expanders.

MiXCR, run by TCRdb on the 5' RACE reads, gives a single entry per CDR3 protein. Of 430,000 or so distinct CDR3 sequences listed, roughly 23% are singletons. The germline V gene encodes CDR1 SEHNR and CDR2 FQNEAQ (reference sequence). The CDR3 has 15 residues. V trimming: 5 bases; J trimming: 6 bases; junction bases outside the gene matches: 6. The sequencing input was PBMCs or a T cell subset sorted from them (not recorded which). The chain carries TRBV7-9 and TRBJ2-5; 13 nucleotides match TRBD2. This receptor was taken from an adult woman who had mild COVID-19 (a few samples of this study predate the infection). Cell type and time point are not known. For the CDR3, the DNA is TGTGCCAGCAGCCAAGGGACTAGCGGGGACAAGACCCAGTACTTC. Its translation: CASSQGTSGDKTQYF.